A selection of T cell receptor beta chains follows, all from one sample in a study of neurological immune-mediated disorders. TCRdb reprocessed the 5' RACE reads with MiXCR, giving one entry per CDR3 protein. The data contain tens of thousands of distinct CDR3 sequences, just under 7.5% of them singletons. Source material: CD4+ T cells from blood. These receptors were collected from a man aged 45-65 years in good health. The CDR3 runs from the conserved cysteine through the conserved F or W. Fields, in order: D gene, V gene, clone size, J gene, CDR3 protein, CDR3 DNA. A D gene is named only where the DNA matches it firmly. Clone size appears in some rows only: once, few, many, or a class for an expanded clone.

>TRBD1|TRBV28|many|TRBJ1-5
CASSFGRGVNQPQHF
TGTGCCAGCAGTTTTGGCAGGGGGGTCAATCAGCCCCAGCATTTT
>TRBD1|TRBV28|many|TRBJ1-6
CASSPSTGTGSGSPLHF
TGTGCCAGCAGCCCATCGACTGGGACAGGGAGCGGGTCACCCCTCCACTTT
>NA|TRBV7-9|many|TRBJ2-7
CASSLAGTVLNEQYF
TGTGCCAGCAGCTTAGCCGGGACGGTTCTTAACGAGCAGTACTTC
>TRBD2|TRBV5-5|many|TRBJ2-1
CASSLAERLAASGEQFF
TGTGCCAGCAGCTTGGCCGAGAGACTAGCGGCATCGGGTGAGCAGTTCTTC
>TRBD2|TRBV5-1|many|TRBJ2-5
CASSVGTSGKETQYF
TGCGCCAGCAGTGTTGGGACTAGCGGGAAAGAGACCCAGTACTTC
>NA|TRBV19|many|TRBJ2-7
CASSFRTSVYEQYF
TGTGCCAGTAGTTTCCGGACATCGGTCTACGAGCAGTACTTC
>NA|TRBV7-7|many|TRBJ2-3
CASSTGSDTQYF
TGTGCCAGCAGCACAGGCTCAGATACGCAGTATTTT
>NA|TRBV21-1|many|TRBJ2-6
CASSKGVDRAGSGANVLTF
TGTGCCAGCAGCAAAGGAGTTGACAGGGCTGGTTCTGGGGCCAACGTCCTGACTTTC
>TRBD2|TRBV20-1|many|TRBJ2-7
CSARTSGSLAEQYF
TGCAGTGCTAGGACTAGCGGGAGTCTAGCCGAGCAGTACTTC
>TRBD1|TRBV6-4|many|TRBJ1-1
CASRRGQGAAEAFF
TGTGCCAGCAGGAGGGGACAGGGGGCCGCTGAAGCTTTCTTT
>NA|TRBV28|many|TRBJ1-5
CASRTRQTALYSNQPQHF
TGTGCCAGCAGAACAAGACAGACGGCCCTTTATAGCAATCAGCCCCAGCATTTT
>NA|TRBV7-2|many|TRBJ2-1
CASSGWTGVGGNEQFF
TGTGCCAGCAGCGGGTGGACGGGAGTGGGGGGCAATGAGCAGTTCTTC
>TRBD1|TRBV7-2|many|TRBJ1-1
CASSLTGGRTEAFF
TGTGCCAGCAGCTTGACAGGGGGGCGCACTGAAGCTTTCTTT
>TRBD2|TRBV10-3|many|TRBJ2-1
CATRTSGSSYNEQFF
TGTGCCACCAGGACTAGCGGGAGCTCCTACAATGAGCAGTTCTTC
>TRBD1|TRBV28|many|TRBJ2-6
CASRPDRGSSGANVLTF
TGTGCCAGCAGACCAGACAGGGGCAGCTCTGGGGCCAACGTCCTGACTTTC
>TRBD1|TRBV20-1|many|TRBJ1-1
CSARAGQGARGTEAFF
TGCAGTGCTAGAGCTGGACAGGGGGCGAGGGGGACTGAAGCTTTCTTT
>TRBD2|TRBV28|many|TRBJ2-7
CASSSASGLAASSEQYF
TGTGCCAGCAGTTCAGCCTCGGGACTAGCGGCCTCCTCCGAGCAGTACTTC
>NA|TRBV7-2|many|TRBJ1-5
CASSLTVGQPQHF
TGTGCCAGCAGCTTAACCGTTGGTCAGCCCCAGCATTTT
>NA|TRBV4-1|NA|TRBJ1-5
CASSQGWGGVFPNQPQHF
TGCGCCAGCAGCCAAGGCTGGGGGGGGGTCTTTCCTAATCAGCCCCAGCATTTT
>TRBD2|TRBV28|many|TRBJ2-7
CASSSSGGSMYEQYF
TGTGCCAGCAGCTCCTCGGGCGGGAGTATGTACGAGCAGTACTTC
>NA|TRBV5-1|many|TRBJ2-3
CASSPLASEDTQYF
TGCGCCAGCAGCCCCTTAGCGTCGGAAGATACGCAGTATTTT
>NA|TRBV20-1|many|TRBJ2-7
CSASPRVTEQYF
TGCAGTGCTAGCCCCCGGGTTACCGAGCAGTACTTC
>NA|TRBV5-1|many|TRBJ2-5
CASSLGGGGQETQYF
TGCGCCAGCAGCTTGGGGGGAGGCGGCCAAGAGACCCAGTACTTC
>NA|TRBV30|NA|TRBJ1-2
CAWSSGGYGYTF
TGTGCCTGGAGCTCAGGCGGTTATGGCTACACCTTC
>NA|TRBV7-2|many|TRBJ1-5
CASSLGGIGVMGYSNQPQHF
TGTGCCAGCAGCTTAGGAGGGATTGGCGTGATGGGCTATAGCAATCAGCCCCAGCATTTT
>TRBD2|TRBV7-8|many|TRBJ2-5
CASSRGGTSGHQETQYF
TGTGCCAGCAGCAGAGGAGGGACTAGCGGGCACCAAGAGACCCAGTACTTC
>TRBD2|TRBV11-3|many|TRBJ2-1
CASSLGGLAGTNEQFF
TGTGCCAGCAGCCTCGGGGGACTAGCGGGAACGAATGAGCAGTTCTTC
>TRBD1|TRBV5-1|many|TRBJ2-2
CASSFGRGINGELFF
TGCGCCAGCAGCTTCGGCAGGGGGATAAACGGGGAGCTGTTTTTT
>TRBD1|TRBV6-5|many|TRBJ2-7
CASRSTGKSYEQYF
TGTGCCAGCAGATCGACAGGGAAGTCCTACGAGCAGTACTTC
>NA|TRBV20-1|many|TRBJ2-1
CSAREPHPGSYNEQFF
TGCAGTGCTAGAGAGCCCCACCCCGGGAGCTACAATGAGCAGTTCTTC
>TRBD1|TRBV20-1|many|TRBJ1-3
CSARETSGGRNTIYF
TGCAGTGCTAGAGAGACTTCAGGGGGGAGAAACACCATATATTTT
>NA|TRBV5-1|NA|TRBJ2-1
CASRQRDQQLYNEQFF
TGCGCCAGCAGGCAGAGGGACCAACAGTTATACAATGAGCAGTTCTTC
>NA|TRBV5-4|NA|TRBJ2-3
CASSFGQLFTDTQYF
TGTGCCAGCAGCTTTGGGCAGCTGTTCACAGATACGCAGTATTTT
>NA|TRBV15|NA|TRBJ1-2
CATSRDRAGTYGYTF
TGTGCCACCAGCAGAGATCGGGCAGGGACCTATGGCTACACCTTC
>NA|TRBV6-5|many|TRBJ2-1
CASSYSASQYNEQFF
TGTGCCAGCAGTTACTCGGCTAGCCAATACAATGAGCAGTTCTTC
>TRBD1|TRBV20-1|many|TRBJ2-7
CSVRTGTYEQYF
TGCAGTGTACGGACAGGCACCTACGAGCAGTACTTC
>TRBD2|TRBV5-1|many|TRBJ2-5
CASSLAVPGLAGGETQYF
TGCGCCAGCAGCTTGGCCGTTCCAGGACTAGCGGGGGGAGAGACCCAGTACTTC
>NA|TRBV24-1|many|TRBJ2-7
CASRTVAYEQYF
TGTGCCAGTCGGACGGTAGCCTACGAGCAGTACTTC
>NA|TRBV20-1|few|TRBJ2-7
CSARLNSYEQYF
TGCAGTGCTAGACTTAACTCCTACGAGCAGTACTTC
>TRBD2|TRBV5-1|many|TRBJ2-1
CASSLGGLANEQFF
TGCGCCAGCAGCTTGGGGGGACTAGCAAATGAGCAGTTCTTC
>NA|TRBV10-3|many|TRBJ1-2
CAIRAANYGYTF
TGTGCCATCAGGGCCGCTAACTATGGCTACACCTTC
>TRBD1|TRBV6-2/TRBV6-3|many|TRBJ2-1
CASRLPGQYNEQFF
TGTGCCAGCAGACTCCCGGGACAGTACAATGAGCAGTTCTTC
>TRBD2|TRBV5-4|NA|TRBJ2-7
CASSGGLAGEQYF
TGTGCCAGCAGCGGGGGACTAGCCGGAGAGCAGTACTTC
>TRBD1|TRBV4-1|many|TRBJ2-2
CASSPVQGQRPGELFF
TGCGCCAGCAGCCCAGTTCAGGGACAGCGTCCGGGGGAGCTGTTTTTT
>TRBD1|TRBV11-3|many|TRBJ1-4
CASLFRDSEKLFF
TGTGCCAGCCTGTTCCGGGACAGTGAAAAACTGTTTTTT
>NA|TRBV7-3|many|TRBJ1-1
CATSEGMNTEAFF
TGTGCCACCTCCGAGGGAATGAACACTGAAGCTTTCTTT
>NA|TRBV20-1|many|TRBJ2-5
CSARRGAGPETQYF
TGCAGTGCTAGAAGGGGGGCAGGGCCGGAGACCCAGTACTTC
>NA|TRBV5-1|many|TRBJ1-4
CASSLDLATPREKLFF
TGCGCCAGCAGCTTGGACCTAGCAACCCCACGTGAAAAACTGTTTTTT
>NA|TRBV25-1|many|TRBJ2-7
CASRAGEQYF
TGTGCCAGCAGGGCTGGGGAGCAGTACTTC
>TRBD2|TRBV7-2|NA|TRBJ2-3
CANSLSSGRDTQYF
TGTGCCAACAGCTTATCTAGCGGCAGGGATACGCAGTATTTT
>TRBD1|TRBV20-1|many|TRBJ2-2
CSARPWDSSNTGELFF
TGCAGTGCTAGACCTTGGGACAGCTCGAACACCGGGGAGCTGTTTTTT
>NA|TRBV5-1|many|TRBJ2-6
CASSLRAVPPPGSGANVLTF
TGCGCCAGCAGCTTGCGTGCCGTTCCGCCTCCGGGCTCTGGGGCCAACGTCCTGACTTTC